Listed below are T cell receptor beta chains from one sample, sequenced in a study of blood T cell repertoires in COVID-19. Sequencing was performed with immunoSEQ multiplex PCR; in TCRdb, only in-frame clones are kept and a portion is missing. Here the sample spans under 60,000 clones, roughly four fifths being singletons. Sequencing used peripheral blood. These receptors came from a man aged 40-49 years with acute or convalescent COVID-19. CDR3s leave out the opening cysteine and the closing phenylalanine or tryptophan. The order of the fields is CDR3 protein, clone size, J gene, V gene. The size of a clone is reported for some rows only, either as once, few or many, or as a class for expanded clones.

ASSPFGTGGYTGELF	once	TRBJ2-2	TRBV27
ASSPPWVYGEANEKLF	.	TRBJ1-4	TRBV18
ASSLKGAANEKLF	.	TRBJ1-4	TRBV7-2
ASSQDSGSDQPQH	few	TRBJ1-5	TRBV4-1
ASSPDTYGYT	.	TRBJ1-2	TRBV6-5
ASSLALLAGGQGEQY	.	TRBJ2-7	TRBV7-6
ASSQAWAGEQY	.	TRBJ2-7	TRBV3-1/TRBV3-2
ASSAGTGGQPQH	.	TRBJ1-5	TRBV6-4
ASSASLRTDTQY	.	TRBJ2-3	TRBV9
ASSALAGNSGANVLT	.	TRBJ2-6	TRBV18
ATSPHRDAQPQH	.	TRBJ1-5	TRBV24-1
ASSQEDRGRGTQY	.	TRBJ2-3	TRBV4-2
ASSNRGGGYEQY	.	TRBJ2-7	TRBV7-2
ASSLTASETGELF	few	TRBJ2-2	TRBV18
ASRGSYNEQF	.	TRBJ2-1	TRBV12-3/TRBV12-4
ASSMGLTVLNTEAF	.	TRBJ1-1	TRBV19
ASMNRGQETQY	.	TRBJ2-5	TRBV5-8
ASSPLQGVWANVLT	once	TRBJ2-6	TRBV18
ASNPGLPSYNEQF	.	TRBJ2-1	TRBV19
ASSEPRHGDRGLLGQY	.	TRBJ2-7	TRBV2
TSSQEQLLKAF	.	TRBJ1-1	TRBV1
ASSSRTSGDNEQF	.	TRBJ2-1	TRBV7-9
ASSVTGPDTQY	.	TRBJ2-3	TRBV5-1
AAGGTSGGGTQY	.	TRBJ2-3	TRBV2
ASSLATGWEQY	.	TRBJ2-7	TRBV5-1
ASSFNYRDAAEKLF	.	TRBJ1-4	TRBV5-1
ASVHYTGFRTEAF	.	TRBJ1-1	TRBV2
ASSPPGHVYEQY	.	TRBJ2-7	TRBV28
ASSQGLYEQY	.	TRBJ2-7	TRBV7-9
ASSGRGRSYEQY	.	TRBJ2-7	TRBV5-1
ASSLRRGPNTEAF	.	TRBJ1-1	TRBV11-2